Listed here are 18 T cell receptor beta chains from one sample, sequenced in a study of cytomegalovirus exposure and HLA in healthy donors. PCR primers comprised 60 Vbeta and 13 Jbeta primers. Only in-frame clones appear in the TCRdb table, and some are missing; sequencing was by immunoSEQ multiplex PCR. The sample includes hundreds of thousands of clones, 76% seen only once; the top ten take 0.55% to 0.75%. Material: PBMCs. The receptors here all came from a man between 18 and 29 years old in good health and CMV-seronegative.

This clone was detected a few times. The V and J genes are TRBV7-2 and TRBJ2-7; D may be TRBD2 (5 bases). Germline V gene data show CDR1 as SGHTA and CDR2 as FQGNSA. Trimming removed 5 bases from V and 7 bases from J, with 21 bases in between. CDR3 length: 15 amino acids. The CDR3, as DNA: TGTGCCAGCAGCCGACTCTCGGGGTTCGCGGGTGAGCAGTACTTC. Protein: CASSRLSGFAGEQYF.

The V and J genes are TRBV28 and TRBJ2-1; D gene unclear. Looked up from germline, CDR1 is MDHEN and CDR2 is SYDVKM. The CDR3 covers 11 residues. Between the trimmed V and J ends, which lost 10 bases and 9 bases, there was a span of 13 bases. The DNA for the CDR3 is TGTGCCACCGAGGTGGAAGGTGAGCAGTTCTTC. Its protein product is CATEVEGEQFF. The entire variable domain, with the rest obtained from reference TRBV28 and TRBJ2-1, is as follows: DVKVTQSSRYLVKRTGEKVFLECVQDMDHENMFWYRQDPGLGLRLIYFSYDVKMKEKGDIPEGYSVSREKKERFSLILESASTNQTSMYLCATEVEGEQFFGPGTRLTVL.

The CDR3 sequence: CASSQGRLAKNIQYF. The CDR3 nucleotides are TGTGCCAGCAGCCAGGGAAGACTAGCCAAAAACATTCAGTACTTC. The rearrangement links TRBV5-6 to TRBJ2-4; D possibly corresponds to TRBD1 (5 bases). The CDR3 has 15 residues. Trimming took 4 bases from V and 0 from J, leaving 11 bases between them. CDR1 and CDR2 (germline): SGHDT, YYEEEE.

The J gene is TRBJ1-5, the V gene TRBV7-9; 9 bases align to TRBD1. Germline CDR1 is SEHNR and CDR2 is FQNEAQ (reference sequence). J was trimmed by 3 bases and V by 3 bases; bases with no gene match: 3. The CDR3 consists of 15 residues. This chain's CDR3 is CASSLGTGTNQPQHF. DNA for the CDR3: TGTGCCAGCAGCTTGGGGACAGGGACCAATCAGCCCCAGCATTTT.

The chain uses TRBV6-1 and TRBJ2-5, with TRBD2 matching 10 bases. Germline V lookup: CDR1 MNHNS, CDR2 SASEGT. Trimming cost V 6 bases and J 8 bases; bases outside gene matches: 9. The CDR3 extends over 14 amino acids. CDR3 in amino acids: CASRFELAGTTQYF. DNA for the CDR3: TGTGCCAGCAGGTTCGAACTAGCGGGAACTACCCAGTACTTC.

The CDR3 reads CATSTIGTSYEFF. Here the CDR3 DNA reads TGTGCCACCAGCACGATCGGGACATCGTACGAGTTCTTC. The chain employs TRBV15 and TRBJ2-1; D may be TRBD1 (6 bases). Germline V gene lookup returns CDR1 LNHNV and CDR2 YYDKDF (reference sequence). V was pared by 4 bases and J by 14 bases, with 18 bases between. This CDR3 has 13 amino acids. The full variable domain, its missing parts supplied by reference TRBV15 and TRBJ2-1, is DAMVIQNPRYQVTQFGKPVTLSCSQTLNHNVMYWYQQKSSQAPKLLFHYYDKDFNNEADTPDNFQSRRPNTSFCFLDIRSPGLGDTAMYLCATSTIGTSYEFFGPGTRLTVL.

This chain joins TRBV28 and TRBJ2-5, with D tentatively TRBD2 (5 bases). The tail of the sequence fits TRBJ2-7 better, so the J call may be wrong. The CDR3 contains 15 residues. Germline loops: CDR1 MDHEN, CDR2 SYDVKM. The CDR3: CASSLAGPYSYEQYF. DNA of the CDR3: TGTGCCAGCAGTTTGGCGGGTCCCTACTCCTACGAGCAGTACTTC.

The chain's CDR3 is CASSQSGNTIYF. In nucleotides, the CDR3 is TGTGCCAGCAGCCAATCTGGAAACACCATATATTTT. The rearrangement links TRBV7-9 to TRBJ1-3; D remains unclear. V dropped 5 bases and J dropped 1 base, with 3 bases sitting between them. CDR3 size: 12 residues. Germline CDR1 SEHNR, CDR2 FQNEAQ (reference sequence).

This clone occurred a few times. Other DNA sequences in the same sample also yield this CDR3. V is TRBV28 and J is TRBJ2-7, with a possible D match to TRBD2 (6 bases). The CDR3 totals 15 residues. The germline gives CDR1 MDHEN, CDR2 SYDVKM. V lost 4 bases and J lost 2, with 15 bases in between. Written as DNA, the CDR3 is TGTGCCAGCAGTTCGACCGGGACTGACCCCTACGAGCAGTACTTC. This translates into CASSSTGTDPYEQYF.

The rearrangement links TRBV6-5 to TRBJ2-6; 7 bases agree with TRBD1. The germline V gene encodes CDR1 MNHEY and CDR2 SVGAGI. J gave up 3 bases and V 5 bases, and 4 bases lay outside the gene matches. The CDR3 length is 15 residues. CDR3 residues: CASSLDRRGANVLTF. In nucleotides, the CDR3 is TGTGCCAGCAGTCTGGACAGGCGTGGGGCCAACGTCCTGACTTTC.

This chain joins TRBV29-1 and TRBJ2-1; 11 nucleotides agree with TRBD2. Germline trimming cut 2 bases from V and 0 bases from J; bases unmatched to any gene: 3. CDR1 and CDR2 (germline): SQVTM, ANQGSEA. The CDR3 is 16 residues long. CDR3 nucleotides: TGCAGCGTTGAAACGGGACTAGCGGACTCCTACAATGAGCAGTTCTTC. Translation gives CSVETGLADSYNEQFF.

CDR3 DNA: TGTGCCAGTAGTCAGGACCTAGCGGTAAACTACAATGAGCAGTTCTTC. This gives the protein CASSQDLAVNYNEQFF. V gene TRBV19 combines with J gene TRBJ2-1; 7 bases agree with TRBD2. The junction had 10 bases not matched to a gene; V was cut back by 5 bases and J by 3 bases. This CDR3 contains 16 residues. In germline, CDR1 is LNHDA, CDR2 SQIVND (reference sequence).

The chain carries TRBV7-9 and TRBJ1-4; D unclear. The V gene's germline CDR1 is SEHNR and CDR2 FQNEAQ (reference sequence). V lost 1 base and J lost 5, with 11 bases in between. This CDR3 spans 15 amino acids. This CDR3 is CASSLGVAGNEKLFF. CDR3 DNA: TGTGCCAGCAGCTTAGGAGTGGCAGGAAATGAAAAACTGTTTTTT.

This chain connects TRBV5-4 to TRBJ2-7; TRBD2 agrees at 12 bases. Germline assignment: CDR1 SGHNT and CDR2 YYREEE (reference sequence). V trimming: 1 base; J trimming: 7 bases; junction bases outside the gene matches: 9. The CDR3 covers 16 residues. This CDR3 reads CASSLYASGRAGEQYF. For the CDR3, the DNA is TGTGCCAGCAGCTTGTACGCTAGCGGGAGGGCAGGGGAGCAGTACTTC.

CDR3 sequence (DNA): TGTGCCAGCTCAAACCACCAGGGGGGCGTTAATGAGCAGTTCTTC. Translated, it gives CASSNHQGGVNEQFF. This rearrangement joins TRBV18 to TRBJ2-1; the D gene is possibly TRBD1 (7 bases). The V and J ends lost 5 bases and 7 bases respectively, with 18 bases between them. CDR3 length: 15 residues. Germline V gene sequence: CDR1 KGHSH, CDR2 LQKENI.

This chain links TRBV25-1 with TRBJ1-4; 8 nucleotides align to TRBD1. The CDR3 covers 15 residues. After removal of 3 bases from V and 8 bases from J, the junction contained 8 bases not matched to a gene. Germline CDR1 reads MGHDK; CDR2 reads SYGVNS. CDR3 amino acids: CASSEQGAALEKLFF. The CDR3 coding sequence is TGTGCCAGCAGTGAGCAGGGGGCGGCCCTGGAAAAACTGTTTTTT. The whole variable domain, remainder taken from reference TRBV25-1 and TRBJ1-4, is EADIYQTPRYLVIGTGKKITLECSQTMGHDKMYWYQQDPGMELHLIHYSYGVNSTEKGDLSSESTVSRIRTEHFPLTLESARPSHTSQYLCASSEQGAALEKLFFGSGTQLSVL.

CDR3 nucleotides: TGTGCCAGCAGCCGGTCACCCGGACAGTCTAACTATGGCTACACCTTC. This translates into CASSRSPGQSNYGYTF. The rearrangement joins TRBV2 to TRBJ1-2, with D possibly matching TRBD1 (6 bases). Germline CDR1 SNHLY, CDR2 FYNNEI. There are 16 residues in the CDR3. V was trimmed by 6 bases and J by 0 bases, leaving 17 bases between them.

The chain combines TRBV7-9 with TRBJ2-3, with D perhaps TRBD2 (6 bases). CDR3 length: 15 amino acids. The germline V and J ends were trimmed by 5 bases and 2 bases, with 14 bases remaining between them. Germline assignment: CDR1 SEHNR and CDR2 FQNEAQ (reference sequence). The CDR3 reads CASSRAGPSTDTQYF. DNA for the CDR3: TGTGCCAGCAGCCGAGCGGGCCCCTCCACAGATACGCAGTATTTT.